One sample yielded the 13 T cell receptor beta chains listed below, sequenced in a study of T cell responses to AZD1222 COVID-19 vaccine. This table comes from immunoSEQ multiplex PCR, and its TCRdb copy is limited to in-frame clones, with some not included. The table has about 120,000 clones, 90% seen once; the top ten hold around 4.5%. The sample in question was peripheral blood, obtained on day 0 of MenACWY control vaccination. Receptors were obtained from an adult in good health.

A single count supports this clone. J is TRBJ1-5 and V is TRBV5-1; unclear D gene. V shed 1 base and J shed 3 bases, with 11 bases lying between them. The CDR3 contains 15 residues. The germline gives CDR1 SGHRS, CDR2 YFSETQ. The CDR3 protein is CASSLQGRNNQPQHF. The CDR3 DNA reads TGCGCCAGCAGCTTGCAAGGACGGAACAATCAGCCCCAGCATTTT.

CDR3 sequence reads: CASSLDYAQFF. Here the CDR3 DNA reads TGTGCCAGCAGCTTGGACTACGCGCAGTTCTTC. This sequence joins TRBV5-6 and TRBJ2-1, with D unclear. This CDR3 comprises 11 residues. Trimming pared 0 bases from V and 12 bases from J, leaving 7 bases between. Germline V CDR1 and CDR2: SGHDT, YYEEEE.

V usage is TRBV25-1 and J usage is TRBJ1-5; 9 bases are a match to TRBD1. The CDR3 consists of 16 residues. V dropped 3 bases and J dropped 3; count of bases not matched to a gene: 6. The V gene's germline CDR1 is MGHDK and CDR2 SYGVNS. CDR3 region: CASSDPGTGFNQPQHF. The CDR3 DNA is TGTGCCAGCAGTGACCCCGGGACAGGGTTCAATCAGCCCCAGCATTTT.

V and J are TRBV5-6 and TRBJ1-1, with no clear D. Trimming pared 4 bases from V and 2 bases from J, leaving 12 bases between. The germline CDR1 and CDR2 sequences are SGHDT and YYEEEE. The CDR3 contains 14 residues. CDR3 protein: CASSPRVANTEAFF. Here the CDR3 DNA reads TGTGCCAGCAGCCCTCGAGTGGCAAACACTGAAGCTTTCTTT. The whole variable domain, remainder taken from reference TRBV5-6 and TRBJ1-1, is DAGVTQSPTHLIKTRGQQVTLRCSPKSGHDTVSWYQQALGQGPQFIFQYYEEEERQRGNFPDRFSGHQFPNYSSELNVNALLLGDSALYLCASSPRVANTEAFFGQGTRLTVV.

This clone was counted only a few times. The gene calls are TRBV28 and TRBJ2-7; D gene uncertain. CDR3 length: 12 amino acids. Germline lookup yields CDR1 MDHEN and CDR2 SYDVKM. V lost 6 bases and J lost 4, with 10 bases in between. The CDR3 protein is CASSRSTYEQYV. CDR3 bases: TGTGCCAGCAGCAGGAGCACTTACGAGCAGTACGTC.

In nucleotides, the CDR3 is TGTGCCAGCAGTCCGGGACCCCGAGCCTCCGACAATCAGCCCCAGCATTTT. Its translation is CASSPGPRASDNQPQHF. The chain combines TRBV6-2 or TRBV6-3 with TRBJ1-5; possible D gene TRBD1, 5 bases. Germline CDR1 MNHEY, CDR2 SVGEGT. This CDR3 spans 17 amino acids. The V and J ends lost 5 bases and 3 bases respectively, with 20 bases between them.

The gene calls are TRBV28 and TRBJ1-1; 9 nucleotides line up with TRBD1. The CDR3 has 13 amino acids. Germline V gene data show CDR1 as MDHEN and CDR2 as SYDVKM. The junction had 7 bases not matched to a gene; V was cut back by 3 bases and J by 11 bases. CDR3 sequence: CASSFPDRGYAFF. CDR3 in DNA: TGTGCCAGCAGTTTCCCGGACAGGGGATATGCTTTCTTT.

The chain couples TRBV12-5 to TRBJ2-5; 12 bases are a match to TRBD1. Germline trimming cut 5 bases from V and 3 bases from J; bases unmatched to any gene: 16. The CDR3 extends over 19 amino acids. The germline gives CDR1 LGHNT, CDR2 FRNRAP. The CDR3 spells CASGPGTGGGLAGKETQYF. The CDR3 DNA follows: TGTGCTAGTGGTCCGGGGACAGGGGGCGGCCTAGCGGGGAAAGAGACCCAGTACTTC.

The chain employs TRBV7-9 and TRBJ1-2, with D possibly being TRBD1 (5 bases). V dropped 3 bases and J dropped 4 bases, with 18 bases sitting between them. Looked up from germline, CDR1 is SEHNR and CDR2 is FQNEAQ (reference sequence). CDR3 length: 16 residues. Written as DNA, the CDR3 is TGTGCCAGCAGCTTTCGAGAGGGACGTATGGGCTATGGCTACACCTTC. Protein: CASSFREGRMGYGYTF.

This chain uses TRBV19 with TRBJ2-5; 7 bases line up with TRBD2. V trimming: 0 bases; J trimming: 5 bases; junction bases outside the gene matches: 0. This CDR3 is built from 13 residues. The germline V gene has CDR1 LNHDA and CDR2 SQIVND (reference sequence). The CDR3 here is CASSIDGRETQYF. CDR3 coding DNA: TGTGCCAGTAGTATAGACGGGAGGGAGACCCAGTACTTC.

The genes are TRBV3-1 (or the pseudogene TRBV3-2) and TRBJ2-7, with 7 bases that match TRBD1. The J segment lost 3 bases and the V segment lost 4 bases, leaving 6 bases of the junction unmatched. Germline loops: CDR1 LGHDT, CDR2 YNNKEL (reference sequence). The CDR3 has 14 amino acids. In DNA form, the CDR3 reads TGTGCCAGCAGCCCGTGGGACAGCAACTACGAGCAGTACGTC. Encoded protein: CASSPWDSNYEQYV.

The rearrangement uses TRBV7-6 and TRBJ2-7; D is uncertain. From germline, CDR1 is SGHVS and CDR2 FNYEAQ. The CDR3 runs to 14 residues. Trimming took off 5 bases at V and 3 bases at J, with 14 bases between the two ends. The CDR3 DNA is TGTGCCAGCAGCCAATTTCCAGGCTACTACGAGCAGTACTTC. It specifies CASSQFPGYYEQYF. The full variable domain, with the rest looked up from reference TRBV7-6 and TRBJ2-7, is GAGVSQSPRYKVTKRGQDVALRCDPISGHVSLYWYRQALGQGPEFLTYFNYEAQQDKSGLPNDRFSAERPEGSISTLTIQRTEQRDSAMYRCASSQFPGYYEQYFGPGTRLTVT.

This chain links TRBV19 with TRBJ2-7; TRBD2 agrees at 10 bases. V shed 6 bases and J 3 bases; nucleotides not matched to a gene: 11. The CDR3 totals 16 residues. Germline CDR1 reads LNHDA; CDR2 reads SQIVND (reference sequence). DNA of the CDR3: TGTGCCAGTAGGCGAACAGGACTAGCGGACCTCTACGAGCAGTACTTC. Its translation: CASRRTGLADLYEQYF.